Presented here are 23 T cell receptor beta chains from one specimen sequenced in a study of cytomegalovirus exposure and HLA in healthy donors. Sequenced by immunoSEQ multiplex PCR; TCRdb stores in-frame clones only, minus some. The table lists around 98,000 clones, around 88% of them singletons. Sequencing was carried out using PBMCs. These receptors were obtained from a woman in her twenties or thirties in good health and CMV-seronegative.

The V gene is TRBV28, the J gene TRBJ1-2, with 10 bases that match TRBD1. The V and J ends lost 6 bases and 2 bases, in that order; junction bases with no gene match: 3. Germline V gene sequence: CDR1 MDHEN, CDR2 SYDVKM. The CDR3 sequence is 14 residues long. In DNA, the CDR3 is TGTGCCAGCAGAGGGACAGGGGTCAACTATGGCTACACCTTC. Amino acid sequence: CASRGTGVNYGYTF.

J is TRBJ2-5 and V is TRBV4-2, with 11 bases matching TRBD1. Unmatched junction bases numbered 6, after V lost 1 base and J lost 5 bases. Per the germline V gene, CDR1 is LGHNA and CDR2 is YNFKEQ. This CDR3 is built from 16 residues. CDR3 sequence: CASSQARDRGWETQYF. Here the CDR3 DNA reads TGTGCCAGCAGCCAAGCCCGGGACAGGGGGTGGGAGACCCAGTACTTC.

The chain uses TRBV27 and TRBJ2-1; D gene uncertain. Per the germline V gene, CDR1 is MNHEY and CDR2 is SMNVEV (reference sequence). The CDR3 spans 13 residues. Trimming left V 4 bases short and J 7 bases short, with 11 bases between. The CDR3 here is CASSYFRFNEQFF. In DNA form, the CDR3 reads TGTGCCAGCAGTTACTTCAGGTTTAATGAGCAGTTCTTC.

V usage is TRBV5-6 and J usage is TRBJ2-5, with 9 bases identical to TRBD1. J was trimmed by 5 bases and V by 3 bases; bases with no gene match: 2. Germline CDR1 and CDR2: SGHDT and YYEEEE. The CDR3 has 13 residues. The chain's CDR3 is CASSWTGVETQYF. In DNA form, the CDR3 reads TGTGCCAGCAGCTGGACAGGGGTCGAGACCCAGTACTTC. The variable domain in full, completed from reference TRBV5-6 and TRBJ2-5, reads DAGVTQSPTHLIKTRGQQVTLRCSPKSGHDTVSWYQQALGQGPQFIFQYYEEEERQRGNFPDRFSGHQFPNYSSELNVNALLLGDSALYLCASSWTGVETQYFGPGTRLLVL.

V is TRBV27 and J is TRBJ2-7, with 7 bases matching TRBD2. The germline CDR1 and CDR2 sequences are MNHEY and SMNVEV (reference sequence). This CDR3 comprises 15 residues. J lost 4 bases, V lost 4 bases, and 10 bases had no gene match. The CDR3 DNA sequence: TGTGCCAGCAGTTCGCCGACTAGCACGGTGTACGAGCAGTACTTC. Residues: CASSSPTSTVYEQYF.

This chain uses TRBV2 with TRBJ2-5; D may be TRBD2 (5 bases). The assigned J gene may be wrong: the sequence end matches TRBJ2-7 better. Germline CDR1 reads SNHLY; CDR2 reads FYNNEI. The CDR3 covers 13 residues. The CDR3 reads CASKSSGRDEQYF. The CDR3 nucleotides read TGTGCCAGCAAGTCAAGCGGTCGAGACGAGCAGTACTTC.

The rearrangement joins TRBV5-1 to TRBJ2-3; 9 positions agree with TRBD1. Germline CDR1 reads SGHRS; CDR2 reads YFSETQ. This CDR3 has 15 residues. V lost 5 bases to trimming and J lost 5 bases; unmatched junction nucleotides: 9. In nucleotides, the CDR3 is TGCGCCAGCAGGGAAGGACAGGGGTGGGTAGATACGCAGTATTTT. Translating gives CASREGQGWVDTQYF.

The chain has TRBV29-1 and TRBJ1-2, with a possible D match to TRBD1 (5 bases). V lost 5 bases and J lost 5, with 12 bases in between. The CDR3 has 12 residues. Germline loops: CDR1 SQVTM, CDR2 ANQGSEA. CDR3 nucleotides: TGCAGCGTTCATAGGCAGGGATATGGCTACACCTTC. Translation gives CSVHRQGYGYTF.

The chain combines TRBV11-2 with TRBJ1-1; 7 nucleotides agree with TRBD1. The ends lost 5 bases at V and 1 base at J; junction bases unmatched: 19. This CDR3 comprises 19 residues. Looked up from germline, CDR1 is SGHAT and CDR2 is FQNNGV. CDR3 in DNA: TGTGCCAGCAGCCGGATGAGAAGGGGGACAGATACCACGAACACTGAAGCTTTCTTT. Its translation: CASSRMRRGTDTTNTEAFF.

The count of this clone is one. The chain links TRBV19 to TRBJ2-3; D remains ambiguous. The CDR3 covers 12 residues. From germline, CDR1 is LNHDA and CDR2 SQIVND (reference sequence). Trimming shortened V by 1 base and J by 6 bases, and 5 bases separated the two germline ends. DNA of the CDR3: TGTGCCAGTAGTATAGTCGAGGATACGCAGTATTTT. Amino acids: CASSIVEDTQYF.

The chain has TRBV6-1 and TRBJ2-7; 9 nucleotides match TRBD1. Losses at the gene ends were 6 bases for V and 6 bases for J; bases not matched to a gene: 6. This CDR3 region has 13 residues. Per the germline V gene, CDR1 is MNHNS and CDR2 is SASEGT. The CDR3 DNA is TGTGCCAGCAGGGGGACAGGGCATGGCGAGCAGTACTTC. Protein sequence: CASRGTGHGEQYF.

The genes are TRBV6-6 and TRBJ2-4; D call uncertain. Trimming removed 5 bases from V and 9 bases from J, with 17 bases in between. The CDR3 has 14 amino acids. Germline CDR1 is MNHNY and CDR2 is SVGAGI (reference sequence). CDR3 sequence reads: CASSPQTTHFIQYF. The DNA for the CDR3 is TGTGCCAGCAGTCCTCAGACAACCCATTTCATTCAGTACTTC.

The genes are TRBV13 and TRBJ2-7, with D perhaps matching TRBD2 (5 bases). Per the germline V gene, CDR1 is PRHDT and CDR2 is FYEKMQ (reference sequence). There are 13 residues in the CDR3. V was shortened by 1 base and J by 4 bases, with 8 bases between the two germline ends. In nucleotides, the CDR3 is TGTGCCAGCAGCTTAGCCGGGGTGTACGAGCAGTACTTC. It specifies CASSLAGVYEQYF. The full variable domain, its missing parts supplied by reference TRBV13 and TRBJ2-7, is AAGVIQSPRHLIKEKRETATLKCYPIPRHDTVYWYQQGPGQDPQFLISFYEKMQSDKGSIPDRFSAQQFSDYHSELNMSSLELGDSALYFCASSLAGVYEQYFGPGTRLTVT.

The CDR3 bases are TGTGCCAGCAGCGTAGGATCAGACGGGACAAGCGCCGAGCAGTACTTC. Translated, it gives CASSVGSDGTSAEQYF. The V call is TRBV9, the J call TRBJ2-7; D is perhaps TRBD1 (6 bases). This CDR3 has 16 amino acids. From germline, CDR1 is SGDLS and CDR2 YYNGEE. V lost 0 bases and J lost 6, with 19 bases in between.

V gene TRBV11-2 combines with J gene TRBJ1-4; D unclear. V lost 5 bases and J 0 bases, leaving 16 bases between the germline ends. CDR1 and CDR2 from the germline V gene are SGHAT and FQNNGV. The CDR3 runs 17 residues. In DNA form, the CDR3 reads TGTGCCAGCAGCGCGGCCCAACGGCCAGCAACTAATGAAAAACTGTTTTTT. Protein product: CASSAAQRPATNEKLFF.

The V and J genes are TRBV2 and TRBJ1-4; 9 nucleotides match TRBD1. CDR1 and CDR2 (germline): SNHLY, FYNNEI. The CDR3 has 14 residues. V was clipped by 4 bases and J by 6 bases; unmatched bases: 3. CDR3 in amino acids: CASSGRQGDEKLFF. The CDR3 coding sequence is TGTGCCAGCAGTGGAAGACAGGGGGATGAAAAACTGTTTTTT. Variable domain in full (rest from reference TRBV2 and TRBJ1-4): EPEVTQTPSHQVTQMGQEVILRCVPISNHLYFYWYRQILGQKVEFLVSFYNNEISEKSEIFDDQFSVERPDGSNFTLKIRSTKLEDSAMYFCASSGRQGDEKLFFGSGTQLSVL.

This sequence joins TRBV27 and TRBJ2-7, with 11 nucleotides matching TRBD2. Germline-derived CDR1 and CDR2 are MNHEY and SMNVEV (reference sequence). CDR3 length equals 17 residues. The J segment lost 0 bases and the V segment lost 2 bases, leaving 6 bases of the junction unmatched. This chain's CDR3 is CASSLGGLAVISYEQYF. CDR3 nucleotides: TGTGCCAGCAGTTTAGGGGGACTAGCGGTAATCTCCTACGAGCAGTACTTC.

This clone was found once. DNA for the CDR3: TGTGCCATCAGTGAGGAGGGTTTGCACGAGCAGTACTTC. This sequence encodes CAISEEGLHEQYF. V is TRBV10-3 and J is TRBJ2-7; D perhaps matches TRBD2 (5 bases). This CDR3 is 13 amino acids long. Germline V gives CDR1 ENHRY, CDR2 SYGVKD. V gave up 2 bases and J gave up 5 bases, with 10 bases separating them.

The J gene is TRBJ2-7, the V gene TRBV29-1; TRBD2 matches at 9 bases. The trim removed 5 bases at V and 3 bases at J, leaving 8 bases unmatched. Germline V CDR1 and CDR2: SQVTM, ANQGSEA. CDR3 size: 14 residues. In DNA, the CDR3 is TGCAGCGTTTCTTGGGGTAGCGGGAGCTACGAGCAGTACTTC. This translates into CSVSWGSGSYEQYF.

In this sample, this clone turned up once. The chain combines TRBV13 with TRBJ1-1; D gene unclear. V lost 4 bases to trimming and J lost 10 bases, with 19 bases between them. The CDR3 sequence is 14 residues long. Germline-derived CDR1 and CDR2 are PRHDT and FYEKMQ (reference sequence). CDR3 region: CASSYKPEGSRAFF. CDR3 nucleotides: TGTGCCAGCAGCTATAAACCCGAGGGATCGAGAGCTTTCTTT. Together with reference TRBV13 and TRBJ1-1, the CDR3 gives the full variable domain: AAGVIQSPRHLIKEKRETATLKCYPIPRHDTVYWYQQGPGQDPQFLISFYEKMQSDKGSIPDRFSAQQFSDYHSELNMSSLELGDSALYFCASSYKPEGSRAFFGQGTRLTVV.

The chain has TRBV12-5 and TRBJ2-1; TRBD2 agrees at 7 bases. In germline, CDR1 is LGHNT, CDR2 FRNRAP. V trimming: 6 bases; J trimming: 8 bases; junction bases outside the gene matches: 10. The CDR3 has 14 amino acids. The CDR3 DNA is TGTGCTAGTGGGGCCAGCGGGGCGGGCGATGAGCAGTTCTTC. Translation gives CASGASGAGDEQFF.

The J gene is TRBJ2-1, the V gene TRBV9, with TRBD2 identical over 11 bases. Germline CDR1 and CDR2: SGDLS and YYNGEE. There are 18 residues in the CDR3. J lost 0 bases, V lost 4 bases, and 9 bases had no gene match. The CDR3 region has the DNA TGTGCCAGCAGCCACTCGATTAGCGGGGGGGCCTCCTACAATGAGCAGTTCTTC. Residues: CASSHSISGGASYNEQFF.

The rearrangement uses TRBV6-5 and TRBJ1-5, with unresolved D. Germline values: CDR1 MNHEY, CDR2 SVGAGI. V lost 6 bases and J lost 6, with 12 bases in between. This CDR3 spans 13 amino acids. CDR3 loop: CASSFTSGQPQHF. The CDR3 DNA is TGTGCCAGCAGCTTCACGTCGGGTCAGCCCCAGCATTTT.